The subject of this entry is one T cell receptor (beta chain). Its cognate antigen is unknown. The record originates from a study of T cell responses to AZD1222 COVID-19 vaccine. Study observations and caveats: Donors, mostly white British, included more females; clonal diversity was possibly underestimated. At study baseline, merely five or six AZD1222 recipients were seropositive. Repertoires were sampled only after the peak T cell response.

Assay used: immunoSEQ multiplex PCR; TCRdb lists only in-frame clones, some missing. The sample carries 110,000 to 150,000 clones, 90% recorded once. The germline V and J ends were trimmed by 5 bases and 8 bases, with 17 bases remaining between them. The CDR3 runs 14 residues. From germline, CDR1 is SEHNR and CDR2 FQNEAQ (reference sequence). This sequence was found in an adult in good health. The specimen comprised peripheral blood, sampled on day 0 of AZD1222 vaccination. The chain has TRBV7-9 and TRBJ2-3, with D perhaps TRBD1 (6 bases). The CDR3 DNA reads as TGTGCCAGCAGCCAGGGACATCTCGCGAGTACGCAGTATTTT. Translation gives CASSQGHLASTQYF.